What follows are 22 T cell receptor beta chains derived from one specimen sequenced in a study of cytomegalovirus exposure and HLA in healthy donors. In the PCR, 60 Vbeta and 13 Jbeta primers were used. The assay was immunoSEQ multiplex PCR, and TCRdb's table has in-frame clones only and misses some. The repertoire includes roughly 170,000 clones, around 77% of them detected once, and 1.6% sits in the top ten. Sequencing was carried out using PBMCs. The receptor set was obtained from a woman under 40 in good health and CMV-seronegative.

In nucleotides, the CDR3 is TGCAGCGTTGTTTCCGGGGGACCAGGAAACACCATATATTTT. Translated: CSVVSGGPGNTIYF. The chain has TRBV29-1 and TRBJ1-3; perhaps TRBD1 as D (5 bases). Per germline, CDR1 SQVTM and CDR2 ANQGSEA. The CDR3 totals 14 residues. With 4 bases removed from V and 4 bases from J, the gap between germline ends came to 14 bases.

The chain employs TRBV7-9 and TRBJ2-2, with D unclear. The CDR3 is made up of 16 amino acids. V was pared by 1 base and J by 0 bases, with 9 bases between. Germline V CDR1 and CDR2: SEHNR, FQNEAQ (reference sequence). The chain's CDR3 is CASSLGAKANTGELFF. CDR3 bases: TGTGCCAGCAGCTTAGGAGCCAAAGCGAACACCGGGGAGCTGTTTTTT.

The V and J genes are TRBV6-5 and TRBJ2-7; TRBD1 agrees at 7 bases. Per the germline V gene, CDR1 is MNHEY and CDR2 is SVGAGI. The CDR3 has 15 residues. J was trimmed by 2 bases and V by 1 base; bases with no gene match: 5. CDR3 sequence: CASSYLATGAYEQYF. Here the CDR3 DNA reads TGTGCCAGCAGTTACTTAGCTACAGGGGCCTACGAGCAGTACTTC.

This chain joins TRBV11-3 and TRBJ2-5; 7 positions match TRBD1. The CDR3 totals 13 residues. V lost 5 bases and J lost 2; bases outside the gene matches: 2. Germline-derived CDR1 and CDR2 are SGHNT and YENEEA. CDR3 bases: TGTGCCAGCAGCCGACAGGGACAAGAGACCCAGTACTTC. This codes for CASSRQGQETQYF.

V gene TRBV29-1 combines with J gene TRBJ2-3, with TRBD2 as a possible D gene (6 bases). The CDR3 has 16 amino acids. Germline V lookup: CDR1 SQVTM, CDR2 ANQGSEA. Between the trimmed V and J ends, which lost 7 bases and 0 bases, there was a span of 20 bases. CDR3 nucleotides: TGCAGCGGGAATGATTGGAGCGGGTTAAGCACAGATACGCAGTATTTT. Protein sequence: CSGNDWSGLSTDTQYF.

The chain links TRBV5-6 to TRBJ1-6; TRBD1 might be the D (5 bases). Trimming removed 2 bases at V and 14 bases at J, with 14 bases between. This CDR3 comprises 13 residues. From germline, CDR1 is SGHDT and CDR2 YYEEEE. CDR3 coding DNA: TGTGCCAGCAGCTTTGTTTCAGGGAGGACCCTCCACTTT. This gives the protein CASSFVSGRTLHF.

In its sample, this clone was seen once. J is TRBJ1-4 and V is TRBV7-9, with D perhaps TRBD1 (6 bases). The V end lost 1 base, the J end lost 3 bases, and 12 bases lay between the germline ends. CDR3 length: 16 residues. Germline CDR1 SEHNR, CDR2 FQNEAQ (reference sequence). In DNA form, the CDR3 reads TGTGCCAGCAGCTTAGGTCAGGGGACCCCTAATGAAAAACTGTTTTTT. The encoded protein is CASSLGQGTPNEKLFF.

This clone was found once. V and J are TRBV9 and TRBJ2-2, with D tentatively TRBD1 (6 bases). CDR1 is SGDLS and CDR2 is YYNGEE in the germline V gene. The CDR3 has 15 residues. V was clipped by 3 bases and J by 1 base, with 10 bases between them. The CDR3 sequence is CASSETGGNTGELFF. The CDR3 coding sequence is TGTGCCAGCAGCGAGACAGGAGGGAACACCGGGGAGCTGTTTTTT.

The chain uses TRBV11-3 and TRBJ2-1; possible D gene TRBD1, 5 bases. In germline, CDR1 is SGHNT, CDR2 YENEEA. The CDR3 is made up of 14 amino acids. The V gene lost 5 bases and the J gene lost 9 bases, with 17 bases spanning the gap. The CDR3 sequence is CASSLGAVDGEQFF. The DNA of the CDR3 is TGTGCCAGCAGCCTTGGGGCGGTAGACGGTGAGCAGTTCTTC.

The CDR3: CASSRANQGNYGYTF. CDR3 nucleotide sequence: TGTGCCAGCAGCCGAGCCAATCAGGGGAACTATGGCTACACCTTC. The chain recombines TRBV4-2 with TRBJ1-2, with D possibly TRBD1 on 6 matching bases. Germline CDR1 and CDR2: LGHNA and YNFKEQ. The CDR3 is 15 residues long. V was cut by 4 bases and J by 2 bases, with 14 bases left in between.

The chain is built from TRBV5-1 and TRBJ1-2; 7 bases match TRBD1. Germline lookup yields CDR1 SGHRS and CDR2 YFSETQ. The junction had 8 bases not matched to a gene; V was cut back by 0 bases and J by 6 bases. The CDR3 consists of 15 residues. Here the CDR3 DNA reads TGCGCCAGCAGCTTGGAAGGGGGCTTTAGTAATGGCTACACCTTC. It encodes CASSLEGGFSNGYTF.

The CDR3: CASSHGLAAVGNEQFF. For the CDR3, the DNA is TGCGCCAGCAGCCATGGACTAGCGGCTGTTGGGAATGAGCAGTTCTTC. The V gene is TRBV5-1, the J gene TRBJ2-1; 10 bases fit TRBD2. The germline gives CDR1 SGHRS, CDR2 YFSETQ. The CDR3 has 16 amino acids. V lost 4 bases, J lost 7 bases, and 11 bases stayed unmatched.

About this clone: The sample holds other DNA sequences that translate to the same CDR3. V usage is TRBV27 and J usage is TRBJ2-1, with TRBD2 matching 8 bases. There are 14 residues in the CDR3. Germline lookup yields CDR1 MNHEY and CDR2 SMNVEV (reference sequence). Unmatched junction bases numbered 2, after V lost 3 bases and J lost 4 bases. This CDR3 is CASSLRGAYNEQFF. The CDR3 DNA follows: TGTGCCAGCAGTTTGCGGGGGGCGTACAATGAGCAGTTCTTC.

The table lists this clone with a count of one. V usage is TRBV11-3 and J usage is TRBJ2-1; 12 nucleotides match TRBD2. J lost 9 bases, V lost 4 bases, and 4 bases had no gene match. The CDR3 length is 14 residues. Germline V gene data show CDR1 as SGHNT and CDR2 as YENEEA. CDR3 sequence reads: CASSSSGRVSEQFF. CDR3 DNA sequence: TGTGCCAGCAGCTCTAGCGGGAGGGTTAGTGAGCAGTTCTTC.

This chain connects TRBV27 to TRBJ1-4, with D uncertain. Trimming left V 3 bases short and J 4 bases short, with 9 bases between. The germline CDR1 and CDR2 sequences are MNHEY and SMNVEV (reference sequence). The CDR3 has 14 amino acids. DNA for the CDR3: TGTGCCAGCAGTTTTGGAGGAATTAATGAAAAACTGTTTTTT. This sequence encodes CASSFGGINEKLFF.

CDR3 region: CASSVEQTGYYGYTF. The CDR3 DNA sequence: TGTGCCAGCAGCGTAGAACAGACAGGGTACTATGGCTACACCTTC. This chain joins TRBV9 and TRBJ1-2; 7 bases map to TRBD1. V shed 0 bases, J shed 3 bases, and the junction held 5 bases outside the gene matches. Looked up from germline, CDR1 is SGDLS and CDR2 is YYNGEE. This CDR3 comprises 15 residues.

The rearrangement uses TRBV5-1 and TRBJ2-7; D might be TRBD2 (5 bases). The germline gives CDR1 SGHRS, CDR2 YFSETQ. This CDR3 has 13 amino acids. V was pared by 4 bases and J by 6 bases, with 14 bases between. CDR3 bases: TGCGCCAGCAGCCCGAGTGCGGGCTCCGAGCAGTACTTC. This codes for CASSPSAGSEQYF.

CDR3 nucleotide sequence: TGTGCCAGCAGCTTAGTCGGACAGGATATCCTCTCTGGAAACACCATATATTTT. Protein sequence: CASSLVGQDILSGNTIYF. The chain carries TRBV7-8 and TRBJ1-3; 7 bases agree with TRBD1. The CDR3 runs 18 residues. Germline values: CDR1 SGHVS, CDR2 FQNEAQ. V was clipped by 1 base and J by 0 bases; unmatched bases: 9.

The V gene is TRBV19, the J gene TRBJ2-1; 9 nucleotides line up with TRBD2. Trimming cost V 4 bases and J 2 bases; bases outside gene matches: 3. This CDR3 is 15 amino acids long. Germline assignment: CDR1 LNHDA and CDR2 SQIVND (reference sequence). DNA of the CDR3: TGTGCCAGTAGTACACGACTAGCGGCCTACAATGAGCAGTTCTTC. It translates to CASSTRLAAYNEQFF.

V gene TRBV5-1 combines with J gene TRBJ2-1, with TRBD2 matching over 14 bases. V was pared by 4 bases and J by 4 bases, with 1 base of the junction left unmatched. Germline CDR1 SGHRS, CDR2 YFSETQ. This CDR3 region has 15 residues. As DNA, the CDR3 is TGCGCCAGCAGCCGACTAGCGGGGGGGTACAATGAGCAGTTCTTC. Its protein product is CASSRLAGGYNEQFF.

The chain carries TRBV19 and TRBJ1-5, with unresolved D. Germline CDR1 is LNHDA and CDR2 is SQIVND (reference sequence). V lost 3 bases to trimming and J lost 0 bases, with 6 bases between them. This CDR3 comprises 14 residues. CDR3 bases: TGTGCCAGTAGTATTCTATATAGCAATCAGCCCCAGCATTTT. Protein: CASSILYSNQPQHF.

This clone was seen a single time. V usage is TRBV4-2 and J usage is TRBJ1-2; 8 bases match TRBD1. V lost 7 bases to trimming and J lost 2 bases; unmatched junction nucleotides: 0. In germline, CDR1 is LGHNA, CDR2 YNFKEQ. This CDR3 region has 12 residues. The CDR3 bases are TGTGCCAGCAACAGGGGGAACTATGGCTACACCTTC. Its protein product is CASNRGNYGYTF.